The 17 T cell receptor beta chains listed next were all sequenced from one sample in a study of T cell responses to AZD1222 COVID-19 vaccine. TCRdb's table, derived via immunoSEQ multiplex PCR, lists solely in-frame clones and lacks some. Of roughly 35,000 clones in the sample, around 88% are singletons; the top ten hold 6.8%. The sample was peripheral blood, taken on day 0 of AZD1222 vaccination. These TCRs come from an adult in good health.

This clone was seen a single time. This rearrangement joins TRBV3-1 (or the pseudogene TRBV3-2) to TRBJ1-2; no definite D call. This CDR3 spans 14 amino acids. CDR1 and CDR2 (germline): LGHDT, YNNKEL (reference sequence). Trimming shortened V by 0 bases and J by 2 bases, and 7 bases separated the two germline ends. DNA of the CDR3: TGTGCCAGCAGCCAAGAAGACGCCAACTATGGCTACACCTTC. Protein product: CASSQEDANYGYTF.

The chain carries TRBV11-2 and TRBJ2-7, with 13 bases aligning to TRBD2. The CDR3 covers 18 residues. Unmatched junction bases numbered 7, after V lost 1 base and J lost 1 base. Germline V lookup: CDR1 SGHAT, CDR2 FQNNGV. CDR3 protein: CASSLGNLGLAGSYEQYF. The CDR3 DNA reads as TGTGCCAGCAGCTTAGGAAATTTGGGACTAGCGGGGTCCTACGAGCAGTACTTC. The complete variable domain, with remaining parts taken from reference TRBV11-2 and TRBJ2-7, reads EAGVAQSPRYKIIEKRQSVAFWCNPISGHATLYWYQQILGQGPKLLIQFQNNGVVDDSQLPKDRFSAERLKGVDSTLKIQPAKLEDSAVYLCASSLGNLGLAGSYEQYFGPGTRLTVT.

CDR3 sequence reads: CASSGGDRGNNEQFF. The CDR3 DNA reads as TGTGCCAGCAGCGGCGGCGACAGGGGCAACAATGAGCAGTTCTTC. V is TRBV9 and J is TRBJ2-1; 8 bases match TRBD1. V lost 3 bases to trimming and J lost 5 bases; unmatched junction nucleotides: 7. From germline, CDR1 is SGDLS and CDR2 YYNGEE. This CDR3 is 15 amino acids long. Full variable domain (outside the CDR3, taken from reference TRBV9 and TRBJ2-1): DSGVTQTPKHLITATGQRVTLRCSPRSGDLSVYWYQQSLDQGLQFLIQYYNGEERAKGNILERFSAQQFPDLHSELNLSSLELGDSALYFCASSGGDRGNNEQFFGPGTRLTVL.

There are a few counts of this clone. The chain's CDR3 is CASSRTNGYGYTF. Written as DNA, the CDR3 is TGTGCCAGCAGTCGGACTAACGGCTATGGCTACACCTTC. The chain has TRBV28 and TRBJ1-2; D ambiguous. This CDR3 is built from 13 residues. Germline CDR1 MDHEN, CDR2 SYDVKM. The V gene lost 5 bases and the J gene lost 4 bases, with 11 bases spanning the gap.

The chain carries TRBV6-1 and TRBJ2-2, with 7 nucleotides matching TRBD1. This CDR3 comprises 13 residues. CDR1 is MNHNS, CDR2 SASEGT, per germline. The V segment lost 3 bases and the J segment 5 bases; nucleotides outside the gene matches: 0. CDR3 loop: CASSDRGTGELFF. CDR3 sequence (DNA): TGTGCCAGCAGTGACAGGGGGACCGGGGAGCTGTTTTTT.

The chain carries TRBV18 and TRBJ1-1, with D hard to call. CDR3 length equals 13 residues. Germline CDR1 and CDR2: KGHSH and LQKENI. Trimming took 8 bases from V and 3 from J, leaving 13 bases between them. The CDR3 coding sequence is TGTGCCAGCACCCGGGCAGCAGACACTGAAGCTTTCTTT. This gives the protein CASTRAADTEAFF.

The genes are TRBV12-3 or TRBV12-4 and TRBJ1-2, with D possibly matching TRBD1 (6 bases). CDR3 length: 12 residues. Deletions cut 2 bases from V and 14 bases from J, with 15 bases between. The CDR3 DNA sequence: TGTGCCAGCAGTTTACCGCCAGGGGCCAAGACCTTC. Translated: CASSLPPGAKTF.

This clone was seen once. This chain links TRBV7-2 with TRBJ2-5, with unresolved D. The CDR3 runs 14 residues. Deletions cut 2 bases from V and 4 bases from J, with 11 bases between. The germline V gene encodes CDR1 SGHTA and CDR2 FQGNSA. CDR3 region: CASSLNGFRETQYF. The CDR3, as DNA: TGTGCCAGCAGCTTAAACGGGTTTAGAGAGACCCAGTACTTC.

For the CDR3, the DNA is TGCGCCAGCGGTGGGAAGCACCAGGGCACTGAAGCTTTCTTT. Encoded protein: CASGGKHQGTEAFF. The V call is TRBV23-1, the J call TRBJ1-1; D perhaps matches TRBD1 (5 bases). TRBV23-1 is filed as an ORF, its function uncertain. The CDR3 has 14 residues. Trimming shortened V by 8 bases and J by 4 bases, and 17 bases separated the two germline ends.

J is TRBJ1-5 and V is TRBV28; a weak D match, TRBD1 (6 bases). Trimming took off 6 bases at V and 3 bases at J, with 9 bases between the two ends. Germline loops: CDR1 MDHEN, CDR2 SYDVKM. The CDR3 runs 13 residues. The CDR3 is CASRTGINQPQHF. CDR3 bases: TGTGCCAGCAGAACAGGGATCAATCAGCCCCAGCATTTT. Drawing the rest from reference TRBV28 and TRBJ1-5, the complete variable domain is DVKVTQSSRYLVKRTGEKVFLECVQDMDHENMFWYRQDPGLGLRLIYFSYDVKMKEKGDIPEGYSVSREKKERFSLILESASTNQTSMYLCASRTGINQPQHFGDGTRLSIL.

Only a few counts were recorded for this clone. V usage is TRBV9 and J usage is TRBJ2-5, with unresolved D. The CDR3 consists of 16 residues. V lost 0 bases and J 1 base, leaving 13 bases between the germline ends. Germline lookup yields CDR1 SGDLS and CDR2 YYNGEE. CDR3 DNA: TGTGCCAGCAGCGTAGGTCCCCTGCGCTCCCAAGAGACCCAGTACTTC. Translating gives CASSVGPLRSQETQYF.

The CDR3 DNA reads as TGTGCCACCAGTGCCCCCACAGGGGGCTTTACCAACACCGGGGAGCTGTTTTTT. Translating gives CATSAPTGGFTNTGELFF. V gene TRBV24-1 combines with J gene TRBJ2-2, with 9 bases aligning to TRBD1. V dropped 5 bases and J dropped 2; count of bases not matched to a gene: 11. Germline loops: CDR1 KGHDR, CDR2 SFDVKD. The CDR3 is 18 residues long.

V is TRBV5-1 and J is TRBJ1-2, with D possibly being TRBD1 (5 bases). V lost 0 bases and J 0 bases, leaving 12 bases between the germline ends. This CDR3 region has 16 residues. The germline gives CDR1 SGHRS, CDR2 YFSETQ. The CDR3 region is CASSLAGQSTNYGYTF. CDR3 sequence (DNA): TGCGCCAGCAGCTTGGCAGGGCAGTCCACTAACTATGGCTACACCTTC. The whole variable domain, filled in from reference TRBV5-1 and TRBJ1-2, reads KAGVTQTPRYLIKTRGQQVTLSCSPISGHRSVSWYQQTPGQGLQFLFEYFSETQRNKGNFPGRFSGRQFSNSRSEMNVSTLELGDSALYLCASSLAGQSTNYGYTFGSGTRLTVV.

The genes are TRBV2 and TRBJ1-1, with a weak D call TRBD1 (6 bases). This CDR3 contains 14 residues. Trimming stripped 5 bases from V and 6 bases from J, with 16 bases between. CDR1 SNHLY and CDR2 FYNNEI come from the germline V gene. CDR3 sequence: CASSPNQGRAEAFF. CDR3 DNA: TGTGCCAGCAGTCCTAATCAGGGGAGGGCTGAAGCTTTCTTT.

The chain joins TRBV5-1 to TRBJ2-5, with 7 bases that match TRBD2. Germline-derived CDR1 and CDR2 are SGHRS and YFSETQ. The CDR3 is 17 amino acids. With V trimmed by 4 bases and J by 6 bases, 18 bases remained unmatched. The CDR3 loop is CASSPRRAGEPGKTQYF. The CDR3 region has the DNA TGCGCCAGCAGCCCTAGAAGGGCGGGGGAGCCGGGGAAGACCCAGTACTTC.

The chain is built from TRBV4-3 and TRBJ1-4; maybe TRBD1 (6 bases). V lost 4 bases to trimming and J lost 1 base, with 16 bases between them. This CDR3 region has 17 residues. In germline, CDR1 is LGHNA, CDR2 YSLEER. The CDR3: CASSPGVTDGTNEKLFF. In nucleotides, the CDR3 is TGCGCCAGCAGCCCAGGGGTTACCGACGGAACTAATGAAAAACTGTTTTTT.

CDR3 region: CAWSRGKANEKLFF. CDR3 sequence (DNA): TGTGCCTGGAGCCGCGGGAAAGCTAATGAAAAACTGTTTTTT. This chain links TRBV30 with TRBJ1-4; D not certain. V was trimmed by 3 bases and J by 3 bases, leaving 11 bases between them. Germline CDR1 is GTSNPN and CDR2 is SVGIG (reference sequence). CDR3 size: 14 residues. Full variable domain (missing parts from reference TRBV30 and TRBJ1-4): SQTIHQWPATLVQPVGSPLSLECTVEGTSNPNLYWYRQAAGRGLQLLFYSVGIGQISSEVPQNLSASRPQDRQFILSSKKLLLSDSGFYLCAWSRGKANEKLFFGSGTQLSVL.